This TCR beta chain was sequenced during a study of vaccination effects on CD4 cells after COVID-19. In the study overall: It was a median of 72 days after the second dose that post-vaccine samples were obtained.

Antigen-specific CD4+ T cells expanded by the ViraFEST assay with viral peptide pools were then sequenced. Isolating CD4+ T cells followed approximately nine days of culture. Two-dose BNT162b2 or mRNA-1273 vaccination was given to participants. Testing of the vaccine recipients showed negative nucleocapsid antibodies and no prior SARS-CoV-2 infection. Supplemented with 9.5 to 10 IU/ml IL-2 and 9.5 to 10 ug/ml peptides, a few million PBMC per well were kept in culture. Method: immunoSEQ multiplex PCR; TCRdb's copy keeps in-frame clones and lacks some. The table has around 25,000 clones, under 90% seen once. Regarding this clone: Its antigen is not identified.

The germline gives CDR1 LNHDA, CDR2 SQIVND (reference sequence). V was cut by 7 bases and J by 6 bases, with 18 bases left in between. The CDR3 consists of 14 residues. This clonotype originated in a human donor who received a COVID-19 vaccine. Some clones in this sample may be carry-over from other donors' samples. The source material was CD4+ T cells from PBMCs cultured with HCoV-NL63 spike peptides, sampled after COVID-19 vaccination. The chain couples TRBV19 to TRBJ1-1; D might be TRBD1 (5 bases). The CDR3 DNA is TGTGCCAGTAAATACCAGGGAGAGAGGGCTGAAGCTTTCTTT. The encoded protein is CASKYQGERAEAFF.